Following are 26 T cell receptor beta chains from one sample sequenced in a study of cytomegalovirus exposure and HLA in healthy donors. The PCR used 60 Vbeta and 13 Jbeta primers. Assay: immunoSEQ multiplex PCR; the TCRdb copy retains only in-frame clones and omits some. The data hold around 100,000 clones, with roughly 81% observed a single time. What was sequenced was PBMCs. These TCRs come from a woman younger than 30 in good health and CMV-seropositive.

This chain connects TRBV29-1 to TRBJ1-4, with TRBD1 matching over 7 bases. The V gene end was trimmed by 7 bases and the J gene end by 5 bases; junction bases not matched to a gene: 7. The CDR3 sequence is 13 residues long. Germline V CDR1 and CDR2: SQVTM, ANQGSEA. CDR3 amino acids: CSGGGRLNEKLFF. CDR3 sequence (DNA): TGCAGCGGAGGGGGCAGATTAAATGAAAAACTGTTTTTT.

This sequence joins TRBV7-8 and TRBJ1-1, with 7 bases that match TRBD1. V gave up 6 bases and J gave up 6 bases; unmatched junction bases: 13. This CDR3 has 15 residues. Germline V CDR1 and CDR2: SGHVS, FQNEAQ. CDR3 nucleotides: TGTGCCAGCAGGTGGGATAAAGGGGGCTCGTCTGAAGCTTTCTTT. It translates to CASRWDKGGSSEAFF.

The table lists this clone with a few counts. The chain uses TRBV5-1 and TRBJ2-7; 7 bases fit TRBD2. Germline lookup yields CDR1 SGHRS and CDR2 YFSETQ. The CDR3 has 12 amino acids. The J segment lost 7 bases and the V segment lost 5 bases, leaving 6 bases of the junction unmatched. In DNA form, the CDR3 reads TGCGCCAGCAGGTGGCAAGCGGGAGAGCAGTACTTC. Protein product: CASRWQAGEQYF.

The V and J genes are TRBV15 and TRBJ2-1; 16 bases line up with TRBD2. CDR1 LNHNV and CDR2 YYDKDF come from the germline V gene (reference sequence). V lost 8 bases, J lost 0 bases, and 4 bases stayed unmatched. This CDR3 comprises 17 residues. This chain's CDR3 is CATRGLAGGSSYNEQFF. DNA for the CDR3: TGTGCCACCCGGGGACTAGCGGGGGGGAGCTCCTACAATGAGCAGTTCTTC. Variable domain in full (rest from reference TRBV15 and TRBJ2-1): DAMVIQNPRYQVTQFGKPVTLSCSQTLNHNVMYWYQQKSSQAPKLLFHYYDKDFNNEADTPDNFQSRRPNTSFCFLDIRSPGLGDTAMYLCATRGLAGGSSYNEQFFGPGTRLTVL.

The chain combines TRBV4-1 with TRBJ2-1, with 10 positions matching TRBD1. Trimming at V came to 1 base and at J to 2 bases, leaving 2 bases not matched to a gene. The CDR3 runs to 16 residues. Germline values: CDR1 MGHRA, CDR2 YSYEKL. CDR3 protein: CASSQGGTGAYNEQFF. CDR3 nucleotide sequence: TGCGCCAGCAGCCAAGGTGGGACAGGGGCCTACAATGAGCAGTTCTTC.

This chain uses TRBV30 with TRBJ2-1, with D perhaps matching TRBD2 (5 bases). Trimming took 5 bases from V and 9 from J, leaving 11 bases between them. Per the germline V gene, CDR1 is GTSNPN and CDR2 is SVGIG (reference sequence). The CDR3 runs 11 residues. The CDR3 is CAWGGFIEQFF. The CDR3 DNA reads TGTGCCTGGGGAGGATTCATTGAGCAGTTCTTC.

The chain employs TRBV5-1 and TRBJ1-1; maybe TRBD1 (5 bases). The germline gives CDR1 SGHRS, CDR2 YFSETQ. The CDR3 covers 18 residues. The V end was cut by 4 bases, the J end by 5 bases, with 27 bases between. The CDR3, as DNA: TGCGCCAGCAGCCCCTCAGCCCCAGGGTCTATGGATAGTACTGAAGCTTTCTTT. Its translation is CASSPSAPGSMDSTEAFF.

J is TRBJ1-2 and V is TRBV6-1; TRBD1 might be the D (6 bases). V lost 6 bases and J 7 bases, leaving 21 bases between the germline ends. The CDR3 extends over 15 amino acids. Germline CDR1 is MNHNS and CDR2 is SASEGT. The CDR3, as DNA: TGTGCCAGCAGAAGGGACACCGAAGATCCCTTTGGCTACACCTTC. Encoded protein: CASRRDTEDPFGYTF.

The CDR3 DNA is TGTGCCAGCAGTCCCCCACAGGGTTCCTACAATGAGCAGTTCTTC. Amino acids: CASSPPQGSYNEQFF. The J gene is TRBJ2-1, the V gene TRBV28; the D gene is possibly TRBD1 (6 bases). CDR3 length equals 15 residues. Germline loops: CDR1 MDHEN, CDR2 SYDVKM. V was trimmed by 5 bases and J by 1 base, leaving 12 bases between them. Full variable domain (rest looked up from reference TRBV28 and TRBJ2-1): DVKVTQSSRYLVKRTGEKVFLECVQDMDHENMFWYRQDPGLGLRLIYFSYDVKMKEKGDIPEGYSVSREKKERFSLILESASTNQTSMYLCASSPPQGSYNEQFFGPGTRLTVL.

V gene TRBV7-9 combines with J gene TRBJ2-3, with 7 positions matching TRBD2. With V trimmed by 3 bases and J by 5 bases, 11 bases remained unmatched. CDR3 length: 16 residues. Germline V gene lookup returns CDR1 SEHNR and CDR2 FQNEAQ (reference sequence). The CDR3 region is CASSFLLASGRDTQYF. CDR3 coding DNA: TGTGCCAGCAGCTTCTTGTTGGCTAGCGGTCGAGATACGCAGTATTTT.

The V gene is TRBV2, the J gene TRBJ2-7; D is undetermined. The CDR3 spans 15 residues. The V end lost 4 bases, the J end lost 1 base, and 14 bases lay between the germline ends. Germline V gives CDR1 SNHLY, CDR2 FYNNEI. The CDR3, as DNA: TGTGCCAGCAGTGTGGGCAGTTCTGGTTCCTACGAGCAGTACTTC. Protein sequence: CASSVGSSGSYEQYF.

The V gene is TRBV4-2, the J gene TRBJ2-1, with D perhaps TRBD2 (5 bases). The V gene's germline CDR1 is LGHNA and CDR2 YNFKEQ. The V gene lost 0 bases and the J gene lost 15 bases, with 15 bases spanning the gap. The CDR3 extends over 13 amino acids. The CDR3 sequence: CASSQDRGRVLFF. The CDR3 nucleotides read TGTGCCAGCAGCCAAGATCGTGGGAGAGTACTGTTCTTC.

This chain's CDR3 is CASRFVSEVETQYF. The CDR3 DNA follows: TGTGCCAGCAGGTTTGTCTCAGAGGTGGAGACCCAGTACTTC. The J gene is TRBJ2-5, the V gene TRBV6-1; D call uncertain. The CDR3 totals 14 residues. V lost 6 bases and J 5 bases, leaving 16 bases between the germline ends. Per the germline V gene, CDR1 is MNHNS and CDR2 is SASEGT.

A word on this clone: The junction shows a germline mismatch at one end, possibly a read error. The chain employs TRBV12-5 and TRBJ2-5; TRBD1 is a possible D gene (5 bases). The CDR3 is 12 residues long. The germline V gene encodes CDR1 LGHNT and CDR2 FRNRAP. The CDR3 DNA reads as TGTGCTAGTGGTTTGACGCAGGGTGGGCTGAACTTC. As protein: CASGLTQGGLNF.

This clone was detected only once. The chain joins TRBV18 to TRBJ2-5; TRBD1 matches 7 bases. J was trimmed by 5 bases and V by 10 bases; bases with no gene match: 10. This CDR3 has 13 residues. In germline, CDR1 is KGHSH, CDR2 LQKENI. The CDR3, as DNA: TGTGCCACCAAGACAGGGTCGGAGGAGACCCAGTACTTC. It codes for CATKTGSEETQYF.

The rearrangement joins TRBV9 to TRBJ1-4; the D is unclear. The CDR3 contains 19 residues. Germline CDR1 reads SGDLS; CDR2 reads YYNGEE. Trimming took off 1 base at V and 0 bases at J, with 19 bases between the two ends. This CDR3 reads CASSVRRSGSAATNEKLFF. For the CDR3, the DNA is TGTGCCAGCAGCGTAAGGAGATCGGGTTCTGCCGCAACTAATGAAAAACTGTTTTTT.

The genes are TRBV19 and TRBJ1-2, with a tentative D call TRBD1 (6 bases). The CDR3 is 15 amino acids. V lost 6 bases, J lost 8 bases, and 22 bases lay in between. The germline V gene encodes CDR1 LNHDA and CDR2 SQIVND (reference sequence). The CDR3 coding sequence is TGTGCCAGTAGCTCTCTGTGGCTGGGGGCGCGGGGCTACACCTTC. Amino acids: CASSSLWLGARGYTF. Complete variable domain (other parts from reference TRBV19 and TRBJ1-2): DGGITQSPKYLFRKEGQNVTLSCEQNLNHDAMYWYRQDPGQGLRLIYYSQIVNDFQKGDIAEGYSVSREKKESFPLTVTSAQKNPTAFYLCASSSLWLGARGYTFGSGTRLTVV.

V is TRBV7-9 and J is TRBJ2-7, with D perhaps matching TRBD1 (6 bases). This CDR3 has 13 residues. V was trimmed by 1 base and J by 10 bases, leaving 14 bases between them. Germline V CDR1 and CDR2: SEHNR, FQNEAQ (reference sequence). The CDR3, as DNA: TGTGCCAGCAGCTTAGGAGGGTCCAGGGGACAGTACTTC. Its protein is CASSLGGSRGQYF. The whole variable domain, filled in from reference TRBV7-9 and TRBJ2-7, reads DTGVSQNPRHKITKRGQNVTFRCDPISEHNRLYWYRQTLGQGPEFLTYFQNEAQLEKSRLLSDRFSAERPKGSFSTLEIQRTEQGDSAMYLCASSLGGSRGQYFGPGTRLTVT.

The chain recombines TRBV2 with TRBJ1-4; maybe TRBD1 (5 bases). With 6 bases removed from V and 7 bases from J, the gap between germline ends came to 15 bases. The V gene's germline CDR1 is SNHLY and CDR2 FYNNEI. This CDR3 has 14 residues. The CDR3 DNA sequence: TGTGCCAGCAGACGGGACTGGAGTAGTGAAAAACTGTTTTTT. Translation gives CASRRDWSSEKLFF.

The genes are TRBV2 and TRBJ1-2; maybe TRBD1 (5 bases). This CDR3 is 13 amino acids long. Looked up from germline, CDR1 is SNHLY and CDR2 is FYNNEI. Trimming removed 6 bases at V and 9 bases at J, with 17 bases between. The CDR3: CASSSGLGRSYTF. As DNA, the CDR3 is TGTGCCAGCAGCTCAGGGTTAGGCAGGAGCTACACCTTC. The whole variable domain, remainder taken from reference TRBV2 and TRBJ1-2, is EPEVTQTPSHQVTQMGQEVILRCVPISNHLYFYWYRQILGQKVEFLVSFYNNEISEKSEIFDDQFSVERPDGSNFTLKIRSTKLEDSAMYFCASSSGLGRSYTFGSGTRLTVV.

The CDR3 is CASRVSLCDRVCGTYGYTF. CDR3 DNA sequence: TGTGCCAGCAGGGTAAGTCTGTGTGACAGGGTTTGCGGGACCTATGGCTACACCTTC. The chain recombines TRBV6-9 with TRBJ1-2; 7 bases fit TRBD1. Germline-derived CDR1 and CDR2 are MNHGY and SVAAGI. The CDR3 runs 19 residues. With V trimmed by 6 bases and J by 4 bases, 23 bases remained unmatched.

The chain uses TRBV25-1 and TRBJ2-1; TRBD1 agrees at 7 bases. V dropped 7 bases and J dropped 9; count of bases not matched to a gene: 9. The CDR3 is made up of 13 amino acids. Germline V gives CDR1 MGHDK, CDR2 SYGVNS. The CDR3 protein is CASTITGASEQFF. Here the CDR3 DNA reads TGTGCCAGCACTATCACAGGGGCAAGTGAGCAGTTCTTC.

On this clone itself: The sample holds other DNA sequences that translate to the same CDR3. J is TRBJ2-1 and V is TRBV30; D gene ambiguous. Trimming cost V 4 bases and J 6 bases, with 16 bases left between them. Germline V CDR1 and CDR2: GTSNPN, SVGIG (reference sequence). The CDR3 covers 14 residues. In DNA form, the CDR3 reads TGTGCCTGGACCCCCCAGCTAGTGAGCAATGAGCAGTTCTTC. This translates into CAWTPQLVSNEQFF.

This chain links TRBV2 with TRBJ2-3, with 11 nucleotides matching TRBD2. V gave up 2 bases and J gave up 6 bases; unmatched junction bases: 4. Germline CDR1 SNHLY, CDR2 FYNNEI. The CDR3 is 15 residues long. CDR3 sequence (DNA): TGTGCCAGCAGTGAAATTAGCGGGGGGGCGGATACGCAGTATTTT. It specifies CASSEISGGADTQYF.

A few counts support this clone. V gene TRBV5-1 combines with J gene TRBJ2-3; unclear D gene. V was pared by 1 base and J by 4 bases, with 7 bases between. Per germline, CDR1 SGHRS and CDR2 YFSETQ. CDR3 length: 13 amino acids. The CDR3 DNA follows: TGCGCCAGCAGCTTGTCTAATGCAGATACGCAGTATTTT. Amino acid sequence: CASSLSNADTQYF.

The V and J genes are TRBV9 and TRBJ2-2, with 9 bases matching TRBD2. Per germline, CDR1 SGDLS and CDR2 YYNGEE. V trimming: 0 bases; J trimming: 4 bases; junction bases outside the gene matches: 16. CDR3 size: 20 residues. The CDR3 is CASSVVGGLANIYSTGELFF. In DNA, the CDR3 is TGTGCCAGCAGCGTAGTAGGTGGACTAGCGAATATCTATAGCACCGGGGAGCTGTTTTTT.